This is a list of T cell receptor beta chains from one sample in a study of blood T cells in healthy people across ages. MiXCR, applied by TCRdb to the 5' RACE reads, yields one record per CDR3 protein. The sample comprises about a million distinct CDR3 sequences, roughly two fifths of which are singletons, and under 15% rests with the top ten. Material for sequencing was blood. Receptor source: a man between 18 and 35 years old in good health. The CDR3 runs from the conserved cysteine through the conserved F or W.

CDR3 length	V gene	J gene	CDR3 protein
15	TRBV18	TRBJ2-1	CASPTEGTGDNEQFF
15	TRBV12-3/TRBV12-4	TRBJ2-2	CASSWTGGGTGELFF
12	TRBV11-2	-	CASSPMGDIQYF
17	TRBV5-4	TRBJ2-1	CASRFSTPGSSYNEQFF
14	TRBV20-1	-	CSASDTSGGYEQYF
14	TRBV19	TRBJ1-4	CASSRSAQGEKLFF
15	TRBV20-1	TRBJ2-3	CSASRLAPSTDTQYF
16	TRBV2	TRBJ2-3	CAGSGLTGPSTDTQYF
16	TRBV29-1	TRBJ2-1	CSVEELGQDSYNEQFF
14	TRBV30	TRBJ2-3	CAWSTSTSGGRQYF
17	TRBV10-3	TRBJ2-1	CAISESRREATYNEQFF
18	TRBV6-2/TRBV6-3	TRBJ2-1	CVSSTLLRQARPYNEQFF
16	TRBV7-6	TRBJ1-1	CASSFWVGLGRTEAFF
14	TRBV7-8	TRBJ2-7	CASSPMGRSYEQYF
16	TRBV20-1	TRBJ2-5	CSAPPPRTQYQETQYF
12	TRBV24-1	TRBJ1-5	CATSERNQPQHF
18	TRBV10-3	TRBJ1-2	CAISERRSRGSSGYGYIF
15	TRBV5-1	TRBJ2-1	CASSRGTGDYNEQFF
14	TRBV7-2	TRBJ1-2	CASSFNTASYGYTF
15	TRBV20-1	TRBJ1-5	CSAYKEGQGNQPQHF
13	TRBV12-5	TRBJ2-3	CASGLDEGDTQYF
11	TRBV27	TRBJ1-1	CASSSPTKAFF
15	TRBV5-1	TRBJ2-1	CASNNPGTAYNEQFF
13	TRBV4-1	TRBJ2-2	CASSQLIYGELFF
13	TRBV30	TRBJ1-4	CASVGTANEKLFF
15	TRBV4-2	TRBJ1-5	CASSQDGSSNQPQHF
15	TRBV7-2	TRBJ2-5	CASSPQGQHQETQYF
13	TRBV6-2/TRBV6-3	TRBJ2-5	CASSYERGETQYF
17	TRBV15	TRBJ1-6	CATSRDMLRYNNSPLHF
17	TRBV6-5	TRBJ1-2	CASSYSETRGTNYGYTF
14	TRBV7-3	TRBJ2-3	CASTFTGSTDTQYF
15	TRBV11-2	TRBJ2-2	CASSPGTVDTGELFF
13	TRBV20-1	TRBJ2-7	CSAETGETTTKYF
15	TRBV27	TRBJ1-5	CASSPPGQVDQPQHF
16	TRBV27	TRBJ2-2	CASRSRDYKDLGELFF
16	TRBV12-3/TRBV12-4	TRBJ2-3	CASSLGQGISADTQYF
15	TRBV4-3	TRBJ1-3	CASSRGQGLGNTIYF
14	TRBV25-1	TRBJ1-6	CANGGDEIISPHHF
11	TRBV30	TRBJ2-2	CAWRMAGELFF
17	TRBV3-1	TRBJ2-3	CASSQDSSGVPLGTQYF
14	TRBV12-3/TRBV12-4	TRBJ1-6	CASSLQGDNSPLHF
13	TRBV7-2	TRBJ1-2	CASNLRSHYGHTF
16	TRBV28	TRBJ2-7	CASSAHAVGRYYEQYF
14	TRBV29-1	TRBJ2-1	CSVGLAGDFNEQFF
14	TRBV10-3	TRBJ2-5	CAIADGDGGETQYF
17	TRBV10-3	TRBJ1-5	CAISERGYNDRDQPQHF
16	TRBV20-1	TRBJ2-3	CSAEPIAGGRTDTQYF
15	TRBV19	TRBJ2-3	CASSIEYRVRDTQYF
16	TRBV15	TRBJ2-7	CATSREPGQGKYEQYF
15	TRBV7-9	TRBJ2-1	CASSLIRLADNEQFF
14	TRBV30	TRBJ2-1	CAWSVGLAGEEQFF
14	TRBV12-3/TRBV12-4	TRBJ1-5	CASNIGGAGQPQHF
14	TRBV29-1	TRBJ2-5	CSVDWTGWQETQYF
20	TRBV27	TRBJ1-5	CASSRVVWDRGLGSNQPQHF
15	TRBV4-3	TRBJ2-7	CASSQDLGSSYEQYF
18	TRBV20-1	TRBJ2-6	CSARDVGGSSSGANVLTF